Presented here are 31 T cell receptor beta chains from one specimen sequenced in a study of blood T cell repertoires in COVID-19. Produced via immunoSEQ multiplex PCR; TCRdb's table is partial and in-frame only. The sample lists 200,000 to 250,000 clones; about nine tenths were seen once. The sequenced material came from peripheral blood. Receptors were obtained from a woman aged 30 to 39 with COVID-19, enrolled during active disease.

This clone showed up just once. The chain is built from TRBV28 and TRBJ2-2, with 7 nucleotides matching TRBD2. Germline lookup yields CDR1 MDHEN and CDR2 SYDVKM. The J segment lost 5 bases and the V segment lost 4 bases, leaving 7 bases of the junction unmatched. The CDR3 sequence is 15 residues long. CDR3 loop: CASSYPGRETGELFF. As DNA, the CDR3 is TGTGCCAGCAGTTACCCAGGGCGGGAGACCGGGGAGCTGTTTTTT.

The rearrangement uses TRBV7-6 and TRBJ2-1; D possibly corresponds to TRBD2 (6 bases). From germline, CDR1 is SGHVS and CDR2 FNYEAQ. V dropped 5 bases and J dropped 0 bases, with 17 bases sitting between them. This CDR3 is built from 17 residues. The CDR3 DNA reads TGTGCCAGCAGCCCCAGGGCCCGGGGGAGCTCCTACAATGAGCAGTTCTTC. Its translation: CASSPRARGSSYNEQFF.

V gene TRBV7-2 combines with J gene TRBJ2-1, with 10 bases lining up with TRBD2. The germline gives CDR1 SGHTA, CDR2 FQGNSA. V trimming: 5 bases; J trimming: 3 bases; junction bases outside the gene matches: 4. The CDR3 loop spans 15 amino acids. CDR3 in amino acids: CASSRTSGLYNEQFF. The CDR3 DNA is TGTGCCAGCAGCAGGACTAGCGGTCTCTACAATGAGCAGTTCTTC.

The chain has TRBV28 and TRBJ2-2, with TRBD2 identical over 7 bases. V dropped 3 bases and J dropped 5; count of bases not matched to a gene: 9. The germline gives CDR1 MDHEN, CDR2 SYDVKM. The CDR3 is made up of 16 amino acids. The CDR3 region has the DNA TGTGCCAGCAGTTTCTTGGTTAGCGGGCGAACCGGGGAGCTGTTTTTT. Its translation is CASSFLVSGRTGELFF.

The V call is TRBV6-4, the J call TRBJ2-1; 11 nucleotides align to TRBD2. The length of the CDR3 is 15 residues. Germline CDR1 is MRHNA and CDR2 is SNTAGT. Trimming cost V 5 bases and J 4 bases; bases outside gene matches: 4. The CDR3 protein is CASSRIAGGYNEQFF. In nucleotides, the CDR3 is TGTGCCAGCAGTAGAATAGCGGGAGGGTACAATGAGCAGTTCTTC.

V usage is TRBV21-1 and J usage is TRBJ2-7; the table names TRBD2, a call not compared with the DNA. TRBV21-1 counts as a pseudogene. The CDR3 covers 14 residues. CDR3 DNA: TGTGCCAGCACCACCAAAAGGAGATCCTACGAGCAGTACGTC. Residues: CASTTKRRSYEQYV.

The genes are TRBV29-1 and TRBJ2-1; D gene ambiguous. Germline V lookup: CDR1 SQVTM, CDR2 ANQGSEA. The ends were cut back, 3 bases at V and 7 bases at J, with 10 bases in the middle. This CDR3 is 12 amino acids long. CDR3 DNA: TGCAGCGTTGAGCAAGCGTGGAATGAGCAGTTCTTC. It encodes CSVEQAWNEQFF.

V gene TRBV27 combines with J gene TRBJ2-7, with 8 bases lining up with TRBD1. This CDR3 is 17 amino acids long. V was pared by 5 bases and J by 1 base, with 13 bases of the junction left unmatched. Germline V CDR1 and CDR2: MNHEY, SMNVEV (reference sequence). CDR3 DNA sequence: TGTGCCAGCAGTCCCGCGGCCGGGACAGGATATTCCTACGAGCAGTACTTC. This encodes CASSPAAGTGYSYEQYF.

The CDR3 DNA sequence: TGTGCCAGCAGTTATGGGAGAACCGGGGAGCTGTTTTTT. Protein product: CASSYGRTGELFF. The J gene is TRBJ2-2, the V gene TRBV6-5; D may be TRBD2 (5 bases). Trimming took off 3 bases at V and 5 bases at J, with 7 bases between the two ends. The CDR3 spans 13 residues. In germline, CDR1 is MNHEY, CDR2 SVGAGI.

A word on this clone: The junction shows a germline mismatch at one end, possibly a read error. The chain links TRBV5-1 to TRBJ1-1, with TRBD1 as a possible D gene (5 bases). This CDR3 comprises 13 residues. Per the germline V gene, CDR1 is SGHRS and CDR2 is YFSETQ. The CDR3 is CASTLEGDTEAFF. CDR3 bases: TGCGCCAGCACCTTGGAAGGGGACACTGAAGCTTTCTTT.

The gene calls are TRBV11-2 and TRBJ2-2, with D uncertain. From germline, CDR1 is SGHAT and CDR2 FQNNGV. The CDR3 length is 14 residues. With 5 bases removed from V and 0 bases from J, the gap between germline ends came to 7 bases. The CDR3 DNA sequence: TGTGCCAGCAGCGCGACAACGAACACCGGGGAGCTGTTTTTT. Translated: CASSATTNTGELFF.

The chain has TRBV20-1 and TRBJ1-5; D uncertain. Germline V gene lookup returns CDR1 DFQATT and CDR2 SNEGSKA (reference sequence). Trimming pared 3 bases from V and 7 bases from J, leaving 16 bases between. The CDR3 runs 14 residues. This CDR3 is CSASMDRELQPQHF. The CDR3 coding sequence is TGCAGTGCTAGTATGGACCGGGAACTACAGCCCCAGCATTTT.

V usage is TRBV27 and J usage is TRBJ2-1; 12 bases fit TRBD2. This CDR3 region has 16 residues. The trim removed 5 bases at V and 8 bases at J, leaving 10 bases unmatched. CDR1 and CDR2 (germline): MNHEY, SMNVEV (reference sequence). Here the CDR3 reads CASSPLLAGGFYEQFF. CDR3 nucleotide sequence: TGTGCCAGCAGTCCCCTCCTAGCGGGGGGGTTTTATGAGCAGTTCTTC.

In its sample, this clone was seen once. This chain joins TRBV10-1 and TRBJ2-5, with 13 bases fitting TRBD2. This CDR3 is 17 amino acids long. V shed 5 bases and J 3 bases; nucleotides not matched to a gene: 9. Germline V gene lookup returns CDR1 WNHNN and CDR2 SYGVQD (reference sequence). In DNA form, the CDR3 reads TGCGCCAGCAGTCCGGGGACTAGCGGGACCTTGAAAGAGACCCAGTACTTC. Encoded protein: CASSPGTSGTLKETQYF.

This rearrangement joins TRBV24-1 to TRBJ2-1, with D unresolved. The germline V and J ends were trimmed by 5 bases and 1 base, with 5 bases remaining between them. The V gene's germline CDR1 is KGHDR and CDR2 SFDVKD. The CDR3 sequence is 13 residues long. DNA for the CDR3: TGTGCCACCAGTGCCGTTTCCTACAATGAGCAGTTCTTC. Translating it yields CATSAVSYNEQFF.

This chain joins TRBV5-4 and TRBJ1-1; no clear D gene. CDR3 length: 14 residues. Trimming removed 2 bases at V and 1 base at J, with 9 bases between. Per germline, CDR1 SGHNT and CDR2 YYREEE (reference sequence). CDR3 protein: CASSLAVPNTEAFF. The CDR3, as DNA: TGTGCCAGCAGCTTAGCCGTCCCGAACACTGAAGCTTTCTTT.

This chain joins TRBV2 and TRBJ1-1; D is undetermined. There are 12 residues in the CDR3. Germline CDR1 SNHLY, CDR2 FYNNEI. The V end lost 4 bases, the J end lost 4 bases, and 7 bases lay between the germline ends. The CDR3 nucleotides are TGTGCCAGCAGTGTGGCGGGCACTGAAGCTTTCTTT. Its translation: CASSVAGTEAFF.

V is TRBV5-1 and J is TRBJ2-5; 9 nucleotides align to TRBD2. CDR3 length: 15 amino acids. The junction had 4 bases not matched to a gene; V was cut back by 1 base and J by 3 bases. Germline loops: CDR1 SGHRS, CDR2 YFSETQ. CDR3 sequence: CASSLRLAEKETQYF. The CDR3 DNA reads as TGCGCCAGCAGCTTGAGACTAGCGGAAAAAGAGACCCAGTACTTC.

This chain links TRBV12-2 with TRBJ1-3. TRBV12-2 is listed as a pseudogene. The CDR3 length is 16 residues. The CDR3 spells CASREVLDFSGNTIYF. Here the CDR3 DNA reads TGTGCAAGTCGCGAGGTTTTGGACTTCTCTGGAAACACCATATATTTT.

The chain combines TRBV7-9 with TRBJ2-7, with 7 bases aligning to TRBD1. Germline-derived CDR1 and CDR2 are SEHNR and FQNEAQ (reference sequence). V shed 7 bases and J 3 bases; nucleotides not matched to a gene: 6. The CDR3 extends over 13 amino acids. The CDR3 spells CASTVRDSYEQYF. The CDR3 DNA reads TGTGCCAGCACCGTTCGGGACAGCTACGAGCAGTACTTC.

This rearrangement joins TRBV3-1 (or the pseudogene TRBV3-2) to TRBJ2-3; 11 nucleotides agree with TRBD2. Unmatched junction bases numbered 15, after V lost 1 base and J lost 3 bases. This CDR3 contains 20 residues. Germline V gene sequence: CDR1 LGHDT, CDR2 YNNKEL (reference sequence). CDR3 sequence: CASSQGAPLAGGIITDTQYF. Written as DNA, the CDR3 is TGTGCCAGCAGCCAAGGTGCCCCTCTAGCGGGGGGTATAATAACAGATACGCAGTATTTT.

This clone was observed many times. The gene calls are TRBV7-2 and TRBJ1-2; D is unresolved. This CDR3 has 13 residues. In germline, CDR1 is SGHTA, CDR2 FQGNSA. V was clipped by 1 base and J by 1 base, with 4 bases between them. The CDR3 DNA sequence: TGTGCCAGCAGCTTAGATATTAACTATGGCTACACCTTC. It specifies CASSLDINYGYTF.

CDR3 loop: CASSRGLNTEAFF. Here the CDR3 DNA reads TGTGCCAGCAGCAGGGGGTTAAACACTGAAGCTTTCTTT. The V gene is TRBV19, the J gene TRBJ1-1, with 7 bases that match TRBD1. With V trimmed by 9 bases and J by 2 bases, 6 bases remained unmatched. From germline, CDR1 is LNHDA and CDR2 SQIVND (reference sequence). The CDR3 totals 13 residues.

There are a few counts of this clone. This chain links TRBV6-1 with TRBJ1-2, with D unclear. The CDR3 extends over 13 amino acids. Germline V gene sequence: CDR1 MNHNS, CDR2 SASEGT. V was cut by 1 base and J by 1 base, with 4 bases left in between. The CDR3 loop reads CASSEDGNYGYTF. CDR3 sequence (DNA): TGTGCCAGCAGTGAAGACGGTAACTATGGCTACACCTTC.

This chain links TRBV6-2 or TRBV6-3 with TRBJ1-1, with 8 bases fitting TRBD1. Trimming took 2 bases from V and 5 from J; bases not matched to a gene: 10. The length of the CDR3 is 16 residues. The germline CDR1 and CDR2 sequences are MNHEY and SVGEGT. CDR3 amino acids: CASSYPSGGSGTEAFF. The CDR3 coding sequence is TGTGCCAGCAGTTACCCCTCAGGGGGCAGCGGAACTGAAGCTTTCTTT.

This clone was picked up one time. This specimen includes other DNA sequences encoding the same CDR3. As DNA, the CDR3 is TGTGCCAGCAGCTTAAGCGGCGGGAACACTGAAGCTTTCTTT. Amino acids: CASSLSGGNTEAFF. V gene TRBV11-3 combines with J gene TRBJ1-1; D gene uncertain. Germline V gives CDR1 SGHNT, CDR2 YENEEA. V was clipped by 2 bases and J by 1 base, with 8 bases between them. This CDR3 is built from 14 residues.

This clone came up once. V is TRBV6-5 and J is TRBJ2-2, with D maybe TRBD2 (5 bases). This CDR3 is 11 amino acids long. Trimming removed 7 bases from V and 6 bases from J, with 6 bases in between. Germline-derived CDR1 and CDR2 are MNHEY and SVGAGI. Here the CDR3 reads CASTRAGELFF. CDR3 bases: TGTGCCAGCACGAGGGCCGGGGAGCTGTTTTTT.

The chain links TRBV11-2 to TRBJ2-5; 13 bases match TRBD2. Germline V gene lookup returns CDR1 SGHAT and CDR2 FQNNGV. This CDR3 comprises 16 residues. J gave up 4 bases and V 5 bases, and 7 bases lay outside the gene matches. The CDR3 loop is CASSRGLAGEGETQYF. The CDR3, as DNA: TGTGCCAGCAGCCGAGGACTAGCGGGAGAGGGAGAGACCCAGTACTTC.

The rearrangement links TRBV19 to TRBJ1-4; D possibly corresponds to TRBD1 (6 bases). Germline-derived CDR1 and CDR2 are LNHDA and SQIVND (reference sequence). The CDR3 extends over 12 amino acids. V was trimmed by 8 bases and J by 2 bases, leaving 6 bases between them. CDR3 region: CASGQTNEKLFF. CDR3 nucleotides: TGTGCCAGTGGACAGACTAATGAAAAACTGTTTTTT.

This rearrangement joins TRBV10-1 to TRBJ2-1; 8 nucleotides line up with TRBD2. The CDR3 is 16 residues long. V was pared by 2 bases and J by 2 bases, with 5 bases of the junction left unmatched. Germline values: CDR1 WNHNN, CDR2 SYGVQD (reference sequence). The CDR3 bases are TGCGCCAGCAGTGAGGAGTCGGGGGGGCCCTACAATGAGCAGTTCTTC. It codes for CASSEESGGPYNEQFF.

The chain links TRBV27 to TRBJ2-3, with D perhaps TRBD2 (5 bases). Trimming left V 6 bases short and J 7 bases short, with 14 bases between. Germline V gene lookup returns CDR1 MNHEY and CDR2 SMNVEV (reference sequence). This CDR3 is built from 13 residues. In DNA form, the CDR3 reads TGTGCCAGCAGCGATGAGGGTTTAAATACGCAGTATTTT. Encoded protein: CASSDEGLNTQYF.